Listed here are 22 T cell receptor beta chains from one sample, sequenced in a study of T cell clones after liver transplantation. Repertoires were generated with immunoSEQ multiplex PCR, while TCRdb's copy carries only in-frame clones and drops some. The repertoire holds nearly 55,000 clones, with approximately 88% as singletons. This specimen consisted of CD4+ T cells from blood, obtained before liver transplant. These receptors were collected from a human donor who received a liver transplant.

The rearrangement uses TRBV6-5 and TRBJ2-5; weak D call: TRBD1 (6 bases). Trimming left V 0 bases short and J 5 bases short, with 16 bases between. The germline gives CDR1 MNHEY, CDR2 SVGAGI. The CDR3 is 16 residues long. CDR3 nucleotides: TGTGCCAGCAGTTACTCAGCAGGGGCCGAGGGGGAGACCCAGTACTTC. Protein sequence: CASSYSAGAEGETQYF.

The chain has TRBV6-6 and TRBJ1-1, with TRBD1 as a possible D gene (6 bases). The CDR3 consists of 15 residues. The germline V gene has CDR1 MNHNY and CDR2 SVGAGI (reference sequence). Trimming stripped 7 bases from V and 2 bases from J, with 17 bases between. The CDR3 loop reads CASTLGGRGNTEAFF. Written as DNA, the CDR3 is TGTGCCAGCACCTTAGGGGGACGGGGCAACACTGAAGCTTTCTTT.

This clone came up a few times. This chain links TRBV19 with TRBJ1-6, with 9 bases that match TRBD1. The CDR3 totals 17 residues. Germline V CDR1 and CDR2: LNHDA, SQIVND (reference sequence). With V trimmed by 3 bases and J by 9 bases, 12 bases remained unmatched. CDR3 residues: CASSIGTGRKDGSPLHF. As DNA, the CDR3 is TGTGCCAGTAGTATTGGGACAGGGCGAAAGGACGGTTCACCCCTCCACTTT.

This chain uses TRBV29-1 with TRBJ2-5; possible D gene TRBD1, 5 bases. Germline V gives CDR1 SQVTM, CDR2 ANQGSEA. Trimming left V 6 bases short and J 5 bases short, with 19 bases between. This CDR3 region has 14 residues. The CDR3 loop is CSVETNGARETQYF. The CDR3 DNA reads TGCAGCGTCGAAACCAATGGGGCGCGGGAGACCCAGTACTTC.

The V call is TRBV18, the J call TRBJ1-5, with TRBD1 matching 8 bases. This CDR3 contains 15 residues. Germline CDR1 KGHSH, CDR2 LQKENI. V lost 2 bases and J lost 2; bases outside the gene matches: 2. CDR3 nucleotides: TGTGCCAGCTCACCAACAGGGGGTGGCAATCAGCCCCAGCATTTT. As protein: CASSPTGGGNQPQHF.

The sample holds one count of this clone. The rearrangement links TRBV5-6 to TRBJ2-7; 14 bases fit TRBD2. The CDR3 length is 14 residues. The germline CDR1 and CDR2 sequences are SGHDT and YYEEEE. J gave up 4 bases and V 5 bases, and 2 bases lay outside the gene matches. CDR3 sequence (DNA): TGTGCCAGCAGAGGACTAGCGGGGGGTTACGAGCAGTACTTC. Amino acids: CASRGLAGGYEQYF. Together with reference TRBV5-6 and TRBJ2-7, the CDR3 gives the full variable domain: DAGVTQSPTHLIKTRGQQVTLRCSPKSGHDTVSWYQQALGQGPQFIFQYYEEEERQRGNFPDRFSGHQFPNYSSELNVNALLLGDSALYLCASRGLAGGYEQYFGPGTRLTVT.

The chain employs TRBV9 and TRBJ2-5, with 7 bases aligning to TRBD1. V lost 5 bases, J lost 2 bases, and 6 bases stayed unmatched. The CDR3 runs 14 residues. Germline values: CDR1 SGDLS, CDR2 YYNGEE. The CDR3 DNA reads TGTGCCAGCAGTTATCGGGACAGTCAAGAGACCCAGTACTTC. As protein: CASSYRDSQETQYF. Based on the CDR3 plus reference TRBV9 and TRBJ2-5, the full variable domain is DSGVTQTPKHLITATGQRVTLRCSPRSGDLSVYWYQQSLDQGLQFLIQYYNGEERAKGNILERFSAQQFPDLHSELNLSSLELGDSALYFCASSYRDSQETQYFGPGTRLLVL.

This clone came up a few times. V usage is TRBV5-6 and J usage is TRBJ1-2; D is perhaps TRBD1 (5 bases). Germline V gene data show CDR1 as SGHDT and CDR2 as YYEEEE. This CDR3 contains 14 residues. With 4 bases removed from V and 8 bases from J, the gap between germline ends came to 18 bases. The CDR3, as DNA: TGTGCCAGCAGCCGGGACGGCCCTTATGGGGGCTACACCTTC. Protein: CASSRDGPYGGYTF.

The CDR3 region has the DNA TGTGCCAGTAGCGGAAGGGAAAAACTGTTTTTT. Translated: CASSGREKLFF. This rearrangement joins TRBV19 to TRBJ1-4, with D unresolved. Trimming removed 6 bases at V and 8 bases at J, with 7 bases between. The CDR3 totals 11 residues. Germline lookup yields CDR1 LNHDA and CDR2 SQIVND (reference sequence).

This chain connects TRBV10-3 to TRBJ1-1; the D is unclear. The CDR3 extends over 15 amino acids. Germline CDR1 and CDR2: ENHRY and SYGVKD. Trimming cost V 0 bases and J 0 bases, with 8 bases left between them. In DNA form, the CDR3 reads TGTGCCATCAGTGAGTCGATTTTTATGAACACTGAAGCTTTCTTT. Its translation is CAISESIFMNTEAFF.

The V call is TRBV6-1, the J call TRBJ1-2; 7 positions match TRBD1. The length of the CDR3 is 13 residues. J gave up 3 bases and V 6 bases, and 4 bases lay outside the gene matches. Germline values: CDR1 MNHNS, CDR2 SASEGT. The DNA for the CDR3 is TGTGCCAGCAGGCGGGACAGAGACTATGGCTACACCTTC. Encoded protein: CASRRDRDYGYTF.

The V and J genes are TRBV15 and TRBJ2-1; D might be TRBD1 or TRBD2, each matching 5 bases. Germline values: CDR1 LNHNV, CDR2 YYDKDF (reference sequence). Trimming took 2 bases from V and 9 from J, leaving 20 bases between them. CDR3 length equals 16 residues. CDR3 coding DNA: TGTGCCACCAGCAGACTCCGGGGCCAGGGTGGGAGTGAGCAGTTCTTC. Encoded protein: CATSRLRGQGGSEQFF.

This clone is medium-sized. The chain recombines TRBV6-5 with TRBJ2-2, with D perhaps matching TRBD2 (6 bases). Germline V gives CDR1 MNHEY, CDR2 SVGAGI. V was cut by 6 bases and J by 2 bases, with 10 bases left in between. The CDR3 is made up of 14 amino acids. For the CDR3, the DNA is TGTGCCAGCAGCCGACTAGTAAACACCGGGGAGCTGTTTTTT. As protein: CASSRLVNTGELFF.

The chain employs TRBV7-3 and TRBJ2-2; 7 bases align to TRBD1. CDR3 size: 14 residues. Germline values: CDR1 SGHTA, CDR2 FQGTGA. Unmatched junction bases numbered 2, after V lost 3 bases and J lost 4 bases. CDR3 sequence: CASSLGQTTGELFF. The CDR3 DNA follows: TGTGCCAGCAGCTTGGGACAGACCACCGGGGAGCTGTTTTTT.

DNA for the CDR3: TGTGCCAGCTCACCTAACGGACTAGCGGGTACCTACGAGCAGTACTTC. Protein: CASSPNGLAGTYEQYF. J is TRBJ2-7 and V is TRBV18; 11 bases fit TRBD2. V trimming: 3 bases; J trimming: 2 bases; junction bases outside the gene matches: 6. The CDR3 contains 16 residues. CDR1 and CDR2 from the germline V gene are KGHSH and LQKENI.

This clone was seen a single time. This sequence joins TRBV28 and TRBJ2-3; maybe TRBD2 (5 bases). CDR1 is MDHEN and CDR2 is SYDVKM in the germline V gene. This CDR3 has 13 residues. V lost 6 bases and J lost 4, with 11 bases in between. The CDR3 DNA reads as TGTGCCAGCAGAGGGAGCGTGGCAGATACGCAGTATTTT. This gives the protein CASRGSVADTQYF.

A word on this clone: This sample also contains other DNA sequences that code for the same CDR3. V usage is TRBV28 and J usage is TRBJ2-2, with D perhaps TRBD1 or TRBD2 (5 bases each). Germline assignment: CDR1 MDHEN and CDR2 SYDVKM. This CDR3 contains 14 residues. V gave up 7 bases and J gave up 0 bases, with 9 bases separating them. CDR3 DNA: TGTGCCAGCACCGGGACGGCGAACACCGGGGAGCTGTTTTTT. Translated, it gives CASTGTANTGELFF.

The chain links TRBV5-1 to TRBJ2-3, with 11 bases matching TRBD2. The CDR3 consists of 16 residues. V shed 4 bases, J shed 3 bases, and the junction held 7 bases outside the gene matches. From germline, CDR1 is SGHRS and CDR2 YFSETQ. This CDR3 reads CASSPVAGGRTDTQYF. The CDR3, as DNA: TGCGCCAGCAGCCCTGTAGCGGGAGGGCGAACAGATACGCAGTATTTT.

This chain links TRBV18 with TRBJ1-5; 9 nucleotides line up with TRBD1. Germline V CDR1 and CDR2: KGHSH, LQKENI. This CDR3 is 14 amino acids long. V lost 3 bases and J lost 6; bases outside the gene matches: 3. CDR3 sequence: CASSPDRGFQPQHF. The CDR3 nucleotides read TGTGCCAGCTCACCCGACAGGGGGTTTCAGCCCCAGCATTTT.

V gene TRBV11-3 combines with J gene TRBJ2-1; D not certain. The CDR3 is 12 amino acids. Trimming shortened V by 6 bases and J by 8 bases, and 11 bases separated the two germline ends. CDR1 is SGHNT and CDR2 is YENEEA in the germline V gene. The CDR3 region has the DNA TGTGCCAGCAGTTCAACCTTGGATGAGCAGTTCTTC. It codes for CASSSTLDEQFF.

The chain is built from TRBV7-3 and TRBJ2-5, with D unresolved. This CDR3 contains 16 residues. Trimming left V 1 base short and J 2 bases short, with 14 bases between. CDR1 SGHTA and CDR2 FQGTGA come from the germline V gene. CDR3 sequence: CASSLKGRVTQETQYF. The DNA of the CDR3 is TGTGCCAGCAGCTTAAAGGGCAGAGTTACACAAGAGACCCAGTACTTC.

V and J are TRBV12-5 and TRBJ1-1; TRBD1 matches 7 bases. The V and J ends lost 7 bases and 3 bases, in that order; junction bases with no gene match: 5. The CDR3 has 13 amino acids. Per the germline V gene, CDR1 is LGHNT and CDR2 is FRNRAP. In DNA form, the CDR3 reads TGTGCTAGTGCCAAGGACAGGTACACTGAAGCTTTCTTT. Protein sequence: CASAKDRYTEAFF.